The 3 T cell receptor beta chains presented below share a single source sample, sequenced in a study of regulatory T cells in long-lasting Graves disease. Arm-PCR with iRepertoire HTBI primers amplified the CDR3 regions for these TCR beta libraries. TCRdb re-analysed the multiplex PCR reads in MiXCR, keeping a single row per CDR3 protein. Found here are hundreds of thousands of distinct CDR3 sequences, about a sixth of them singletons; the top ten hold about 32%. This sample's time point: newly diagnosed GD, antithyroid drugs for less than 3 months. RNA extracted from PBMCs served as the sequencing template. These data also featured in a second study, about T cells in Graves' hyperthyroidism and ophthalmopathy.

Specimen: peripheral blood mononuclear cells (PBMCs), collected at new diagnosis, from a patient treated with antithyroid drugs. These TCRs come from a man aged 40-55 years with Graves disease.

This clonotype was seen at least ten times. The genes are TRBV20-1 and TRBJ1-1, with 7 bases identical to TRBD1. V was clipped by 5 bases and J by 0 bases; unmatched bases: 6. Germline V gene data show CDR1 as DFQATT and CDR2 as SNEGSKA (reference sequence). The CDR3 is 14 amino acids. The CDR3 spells CSALRQGMNTEAFF. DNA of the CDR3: TGCAGTGCTCTCCGACAGGGAATGAACACTGAAGCTTTCTTT.

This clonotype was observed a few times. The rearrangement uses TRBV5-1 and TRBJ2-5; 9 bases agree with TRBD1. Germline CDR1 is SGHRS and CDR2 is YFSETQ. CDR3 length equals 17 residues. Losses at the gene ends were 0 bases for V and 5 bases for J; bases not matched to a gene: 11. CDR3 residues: CASSLAKTGGASETQYF. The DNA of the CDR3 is TGCGCCAGCAGCTTGGCAAAGACAGGGGGAGCCTCGGAGACCCAGTACTTC.

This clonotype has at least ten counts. CDR3 loop: CASGRDGTYEQYF. The CDR3 DNA sequence: TGCGCCAGCGGCCGGGACGGCACCTACGAGCAGTACTTC. The J gene is TRBJ2-7, the V gene TRBV5-1; D is possibly TRBD1 or TRBD2 (5 bases each). Germline V gene data show CDR1 as SGHRS and CDR2 as YFSETQ. With 7 bases removed from V and 2 bases from J, the gap between germline ends came to 13 bases. This CDR3 spans 13 amino acids.